This T cell receptor (beta chain) emerged from a study of blood T cells in healthy people across ages. As concerns this clonotype: At one boundary the junction diverges from the germline segment, which might be a read error.

CDR3 length: 15 residues. CDR1 SGHRS and CDR2 YFSETQ come from the germline V gene. Sample donors were healthy Caucasian individuals that came from Russia, aged 6 to 90. Alongside a J-beta primer mix, a sample-barcoded 5' primer served in a second PCR lasting about 7 to 12 cycles. TCRdb re-called the 5' RACE reads with MiXCR, one entry per CDR3 protein. Found here are some 710,000 distinct CDR3 sequences, around 50% of them singletons; the top ten hold 15% to 20%. Sequences were obtained from blood. This clonotype originated in a man at least 80 years old in good health. V is TRBV5-1 and J is TRBJ2-3; D gene ambiguous. Here the CDR3 reads CASSLDGVSTDTQYF. CDR3 bases: TGTGCCAGCAGTTTAGATGGGGTCAGCACAGATACGCAGTATTTT.